The entry below describes one TCR beta chain. These data come from a study of blood T cell repertoires in COVID-19. This CDR3 region has 16 residues. The germline gives CDR1 SGDLS, CDR2 YYNGEE. The V segment lost 4 bases and the J segment 0 bases; nucleotides outside the gene matches: 4. TCRdb's table, derived via immunoSEQ multiplex PCR, lists solely in-frame clones and lacks some. The table includes about 59,000 clones, more than 80% detected once. The sample consisted of peripheral blood. The clonotype comes from a man aged 55 to 70 with COVID-19, enrolled during active disease. J is TRBJ2-2 and V is TRBV9, with 9 nucleotides matching TRBD2. The CDR3 bases are TGTGCCAGCAGCTCCCGACTAGCGGCGAACACCGGGGAGCTGTTTTTT. Its translation is CASSSRLAANTGELFF. Combining the CDR3 with reference TRBV9 and TRBJ2-2 gives the whole variable domain DSGVTQTPKHLITATGQRVTLRCSPRSGDLSVYWYQQSLDQGLQFLIQYYNGEERAKGNILERFSAQQFPDLHSELNLSSLELGDSALYFCASSSRLAANTGELFFGEGSRLTVL.